A single TCR beta chain is shown here with its context. One junction end does not reproduce the germline sequence, and a read error may be involved. TCRdb used MiXCR to reprocess the reads, holding one entry per CDR3 protein. The sample yields roughly 310,000 distinct CDR3 sequences, under 20% seen once. Germline V lookup: CDR1 KGHSH, CDR2 LQKENI. The length of the CDR3 is 16 residues. These data are taken from a study of T cell repertoires in cytomegalovirus infection. Study-wide background: A matching HLA type, together with CMV infection, was signaled by public TCR beta signatures.

The sequenced sample was PBMCs. The chain combines TRBV18 with TRBJ2-1, with 11 bases identical to TRBD2. The receptor comes from a human donor in good health (CMV status not recorded). Some clones in this sample may be carry-over from other donors' samples. The CDR3, as DNA: TGTGCCAGCTCACCCCTAGGGACTAGCGGCTACAATCAGCAGTTCTTC. Its protein product is CASSPLGTSGYNQQFF.